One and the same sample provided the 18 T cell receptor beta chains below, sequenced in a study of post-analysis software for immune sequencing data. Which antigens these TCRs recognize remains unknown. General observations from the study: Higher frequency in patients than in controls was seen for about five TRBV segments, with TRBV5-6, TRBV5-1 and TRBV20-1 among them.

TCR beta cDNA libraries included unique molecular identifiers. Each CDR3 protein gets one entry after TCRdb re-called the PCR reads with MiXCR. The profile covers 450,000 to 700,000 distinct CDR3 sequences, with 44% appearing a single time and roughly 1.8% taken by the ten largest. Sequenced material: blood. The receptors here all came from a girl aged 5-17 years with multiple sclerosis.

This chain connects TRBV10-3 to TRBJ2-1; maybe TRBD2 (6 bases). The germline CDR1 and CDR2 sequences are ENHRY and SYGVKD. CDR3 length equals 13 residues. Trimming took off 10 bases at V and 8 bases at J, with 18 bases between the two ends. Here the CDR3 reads CATGTPVLDEQFF. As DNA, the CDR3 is TGTGCCACCGGGACTCCCGTATTAGATGAGCAGTTCTTC.

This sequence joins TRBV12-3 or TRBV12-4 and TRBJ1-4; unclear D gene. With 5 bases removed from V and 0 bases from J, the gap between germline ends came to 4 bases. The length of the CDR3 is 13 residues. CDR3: CASSPPTNEKLFF. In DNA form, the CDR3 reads TGTGCCAGCAGTCCCCCAACTAATGAAAAACTGTTTTTT.

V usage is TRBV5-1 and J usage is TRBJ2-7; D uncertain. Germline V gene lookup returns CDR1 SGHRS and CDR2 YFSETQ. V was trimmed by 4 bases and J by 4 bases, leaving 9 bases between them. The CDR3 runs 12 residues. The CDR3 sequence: CASSSAWYEQYF. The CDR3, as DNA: TGCGCCAGCAGCAGTGCGTGGTACGAGCAGTACTTC.

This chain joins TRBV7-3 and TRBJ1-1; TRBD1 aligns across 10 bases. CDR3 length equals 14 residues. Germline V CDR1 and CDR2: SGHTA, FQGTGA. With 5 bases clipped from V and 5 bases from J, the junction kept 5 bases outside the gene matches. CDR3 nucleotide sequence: TGTGCCAGCAGCGACAGGGGGCCTGGGACTGAAGCTTTCTTT. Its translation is CASSDRGPGTEAFF. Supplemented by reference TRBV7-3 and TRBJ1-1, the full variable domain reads GAGVSQTPSNKVTEKGKYVELRCDPISGHTALYWYRQSLGQGPEFLIYFQGTGAADDSGLPNDRFFAVRPEGSVSTLKIQRTERGDSAVYLCASSDRGPGTEAFFGQGTRLTVV.

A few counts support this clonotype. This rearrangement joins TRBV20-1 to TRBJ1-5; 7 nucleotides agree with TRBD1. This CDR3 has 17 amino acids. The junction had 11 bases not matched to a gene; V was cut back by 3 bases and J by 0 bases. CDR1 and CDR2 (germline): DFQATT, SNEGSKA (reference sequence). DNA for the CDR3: TGCAGTGCTAGGGACGCCCGGGACAGCCATAGCAATCAGCCCCAGCATTTT. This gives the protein CSARDARDSHSNQPQHF.

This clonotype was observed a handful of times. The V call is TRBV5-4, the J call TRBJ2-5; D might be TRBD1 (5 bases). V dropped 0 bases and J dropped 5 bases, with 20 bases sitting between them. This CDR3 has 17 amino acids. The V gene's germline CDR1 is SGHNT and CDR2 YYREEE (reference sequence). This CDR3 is CASSLAGIQGVIETQYF. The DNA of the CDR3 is TGTGCCAGCAGCTTGGCCGGTATCCAGGGTGTCATTGAGACCCAGTACTTC. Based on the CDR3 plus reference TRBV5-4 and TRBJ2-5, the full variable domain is ETGVTQSPTHLIKTRGQQVTLRCSSQSGHNTVSWYQQALGQGPQFIFQYYREEENGRGNFPPRFSGLQFPNYSSELNVNALELDDSALYLCASSLAGIQGVIETQYFGPGTRLLVL.

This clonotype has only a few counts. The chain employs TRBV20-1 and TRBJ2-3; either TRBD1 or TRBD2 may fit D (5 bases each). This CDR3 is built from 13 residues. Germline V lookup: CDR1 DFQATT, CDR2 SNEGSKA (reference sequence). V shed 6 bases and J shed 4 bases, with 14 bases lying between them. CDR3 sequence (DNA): TGCAGTGCCCCACCGGGACGTTCAGATACGCAGTATTTT. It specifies CSAPPGRSDTQYF.

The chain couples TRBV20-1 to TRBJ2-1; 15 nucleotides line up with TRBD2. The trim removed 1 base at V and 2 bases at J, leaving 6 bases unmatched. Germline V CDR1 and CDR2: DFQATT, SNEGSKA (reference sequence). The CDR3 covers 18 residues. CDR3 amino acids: CSARGTSGRGGPYNEQFF. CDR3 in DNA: TGCAGTGCTAGAGGGACTAGCGGGAGGGGAGGCCCCTACAATGAGCAGTTCTTC.

The CDR3 DNA reads as TGTGCCTCAGCCGGGTCGGGCTCCGGACAGCCCCAGCATTTT. Translated, it gives CASAGSGSGQPQHF. The chain employs TRBV10-3 and TRBJ1-5; D remains ambiguous. In germline, CDR1 is ENHRY, CDR2 SYGVKD. The CDR3 has 14 residues. The V and J ends lost 11 bases and 7 bases respectively, with 21 bases between them.

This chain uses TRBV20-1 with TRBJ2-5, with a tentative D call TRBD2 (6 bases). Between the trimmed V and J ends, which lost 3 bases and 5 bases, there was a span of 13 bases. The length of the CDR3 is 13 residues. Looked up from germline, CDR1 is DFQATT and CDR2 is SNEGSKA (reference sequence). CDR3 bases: TGCAGTGCTAGTAGGTCGAGCGGGGAGACCCAGTACTTC. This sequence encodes CSASRSSGETQYF.

The CDR3 reads CASSPGPAGYREQFF. The CDR3 region has the DNA TGTGCCAGCAGCCCGGGACCCGCGGGTTATAGGGAGCAGTTCTTC. The chain joins TRBV3-1 to TRBJ2-1; D tentatively fits TRBD1 or TRBD2 (5 bases each). Trimming took off 4 bases at V and 10 bases at J, with 20 bases between the two ends. The CDR3 extends over 15 amino acids. CDR1 is LGHDT and CDR2 is YNNKEL in the germline V gene (reference sequence).

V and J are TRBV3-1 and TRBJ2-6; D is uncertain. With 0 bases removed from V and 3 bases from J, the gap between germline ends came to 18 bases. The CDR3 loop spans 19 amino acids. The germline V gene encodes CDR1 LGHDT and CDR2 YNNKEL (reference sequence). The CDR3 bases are TGTGCCAGCAGCCAAGATAGCACCGAAGGCCTCATTGGGGCCAACGTCCTGACTTTC. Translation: CASSQDSTEGLIGANVLTF.

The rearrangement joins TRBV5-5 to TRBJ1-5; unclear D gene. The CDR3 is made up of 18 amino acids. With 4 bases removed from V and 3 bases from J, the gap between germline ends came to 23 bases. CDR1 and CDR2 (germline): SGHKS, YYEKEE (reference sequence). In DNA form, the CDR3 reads TGTGCCAGCAGCCCGGTTAGTTTCGTGGAAGGAGCCAATCAGCCCCAGCATTTT. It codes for CASSPVSFVEGANQPQHF.

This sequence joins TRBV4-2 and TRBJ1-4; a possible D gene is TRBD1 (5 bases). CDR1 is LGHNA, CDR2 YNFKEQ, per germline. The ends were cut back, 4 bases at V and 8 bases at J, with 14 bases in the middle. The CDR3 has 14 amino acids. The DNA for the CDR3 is TGTGCCAGCAGCCCGAAAGTGGAGGGGGAAAAACTGTTTTTT. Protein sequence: CASSPKVEGEKLFF.

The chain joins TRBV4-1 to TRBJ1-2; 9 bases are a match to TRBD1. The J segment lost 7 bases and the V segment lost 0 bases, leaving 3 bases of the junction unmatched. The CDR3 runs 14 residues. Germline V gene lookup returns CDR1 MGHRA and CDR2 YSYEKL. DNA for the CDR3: TGCGCCAGCAGCCAAGAAAGGACAGGGGTTGGCTACACCTTC. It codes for CASSQERTGVGYTF.

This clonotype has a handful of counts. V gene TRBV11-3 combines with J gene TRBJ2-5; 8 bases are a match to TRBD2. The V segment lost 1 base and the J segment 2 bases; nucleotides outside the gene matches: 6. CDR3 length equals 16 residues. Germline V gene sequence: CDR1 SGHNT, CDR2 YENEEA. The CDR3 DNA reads TGTGCCAGCAGCTTAGGGGCGGGAGGAGTACAAGAGACCCAGTACTTC. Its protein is CASSLGAGGVQETQYF.

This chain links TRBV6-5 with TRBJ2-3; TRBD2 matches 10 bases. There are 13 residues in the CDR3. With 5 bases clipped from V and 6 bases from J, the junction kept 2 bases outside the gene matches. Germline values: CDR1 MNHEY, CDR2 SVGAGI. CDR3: CASSSGRADTQYF. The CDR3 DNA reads TGTGCCAGCAGTAGCGGGAGGGCTGATACGCAGTATTTT.

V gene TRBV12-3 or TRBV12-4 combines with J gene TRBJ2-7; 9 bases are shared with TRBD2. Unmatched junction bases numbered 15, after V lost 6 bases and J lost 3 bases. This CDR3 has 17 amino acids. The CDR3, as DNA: TGTGCCAGCAGCCCAGGGACTCGACTAGCGGAGAGCTACGAGCAGTACTTC. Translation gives CASSPGTRLAESYEQYF.